This entry features one T cell receptor (beta chain) sequence. The data originate from a study of blood T cell repertoires in COVID-19. Sequenced by immunoSEQ multiplex PCR; TCRdb stores in-frame clones only, minus some. The sample consists of 200,000 to 250,000 clones, approximately 86% of them appearing once. Material: peripheral blood. The receptor was derived from a woman aged 25 to 39 who had recovered from COVID-19.

CDR3 amino acids: CASSLDSGGSGYTF. The CDR3 DNA sequence: TGCGCCAGCAGCTTGGATTCAGGAGGTAGTGGCTACACCTTC. The V call is TRBV5-1, the J call TRBJ1-2; D is ambiguous. This CDR3 comprises 14 residues. Germline CDR1 SGHRS, CDR2 YFSETQ. The V end lost 0 bases, the J end lost 7 bases, and 13 bases lay between the germline ends.